These 16 T cell receptor beta chains originate from one sample sequenced in a study of control samples from healthy donors and cancer patients (dated by TCRdb to 2020 to 2022). Library preparation was by the immunoSEQ multiplex PCR assay. Held by TCRdb, this immuneACCESS table contains in-frame sequences only and omits some clones. Under half of the omission traces to an unresolved V gene where checked; the cause of the rest is unknown. Recorded for this sample are about 120,000 clones; approximately 92% of them occurred a single time. Jointly, the top ten make up about 1% of the sample. Sample: PBMCs. These receptors originate from a woman in her 50s with colorectal cancer.

The chain recombines TRBV2 with TRBJ1-6; a possible D gene is TRBD1 (5 bases). Germline values: CDR1 SNHLY, CDR2 FYNNEI. CDR3 length: 14 residues. Between the trimmed V and J ends, which lost 7 bases and 10 bases, there was a span of 17 bases. In DNA form, the CDR3 reads TGTGCCAGCACCCCTAGTAGGGGTAGCTCACCCCTCCACTTT. It encodes CASTPSRGSSPLHF.

The rearrangement joins TRBV27 to TRBJ2-7; 8 bases fit TRBD1. The CDR3 runs 15 residues. Germline-derived CDR1 and CDR2 are MNHEY and SMNVEV (reference sequence). With 5 bases clipped from V and 6 bases from J, the junction kept 12 bases outside the gene matches. CDR3 region: CASSTRTGLYAEQYF. CDR3 bases: TGTGCCAGCAGTACCCGGACAGGGTTGTATGCCGAGCAGTACTTC.

The rearrangement uses TRBV7-8 and TRBJ2-7; the D is unclear. Germline CDR1 reads SGHVS; CDR2 reads FQNEAQ. V was cut by 1 base and J by 2 bases, with 6 bases left in between. The CDR3 loop spans 13 amino acids. CDR3 DNA: TGTGCCAGCAGCTTAGACAGCCCCTACGAGCAGTACTTC. It is translated as CASSLDSPYEQYF. Filled out from reference TRBV7-8 and TRBJ2-7, the complete variable domain reads GAGVSQSPRYKVAKRGQDVALRCDPISGHVSLFWYQQALGQGPEFLTYFQNEAQLDKSGLPSDRFFAERPEGSVSTLKIQRTQQEDSAVYLCASSLDSPYEQYFGPGTRLTVT.

This clone occurred once. The V call is TRBV10-3, the J call TRBJ2-5; perhaps TRBD1 as D (6 bases). The V and J ends lost 2 bases and 1 base respectively, with 17 bases between them. This CDR3 spans 17 amino acids. CDR1 is ENHRY, CDR2 SYGVKD, per germline. Here the CDR3 reads CAISEGGGGAIQETQYF. For the CDR3, the DNA is TGTGCCATCAGTGAGGGGGGCGGCGGAGCCATCCAAGAGACCCAGTACTTC.

DNA for the CDR3: TGTGCCAGCAGTGGTCCGGGACACTTACAAGAGACCCAGTACTTC. Translation: CASSGPGHLQETQYF. The chain has TRBV25-1 and TRBJ2-5; D might be TRBD1 (6 bases). The germline gives CDR1 MGHDK, CDR2 SYGVNS. The CDR3 spans 15 residues. V was shortened by 4 bases and J by 2 bases, with 14 bases between the two germline ends.

The chain couples TRBV29-1 to TRBJ1-1, with D possibly being TRBD1 (6 bases). With 7 bases removed from V and 8 bases from J, the gap between germline ends came to 11 bases. Germline V gene sequence: CDR1 SQVTM, CDR2 ANQGSEA. The CDR3 totals 10 residues. Written as DNA, the CDR3 is TGCAGCGCCCAGACAGGCGAAGCTTTCTTT. Protein: CSAQTGEAFF. The whole variable domain, filled in from reference TRBV29-1 and TRBJ1-1, reads SAVISQKPSRDICQRGTSLTIQCQVDSQVTMMFWYRQQPGQSLTLIATANQGSEATYESGFVIDKFPISRPNLTFSTLTVSNMSPEDSSIYLCSAQTGEAFFGQGTRLTVV.

CDR3 DNA sequence: TGCAGCGTTTCCGGGACAGACTCCTACGAGCAGTACTTC. It codes for CSVSGTDSYEQYF. The chain has TRBV29-1 and TRBJ2-7, with 7 bases lining up with TRBD1. The CDR3 loop spans 13 amino acids. Trimming removed 5 bases from V and 0 bases from J; junction bases left unmatched: 4. Germline V gene sequence: CDR1 SQVTM, CDR2 ANQGSEA.

The count of this clone is one. The chain recombines TRBV7-3 with TRBJ1-6; D ambiguous. CDR1 and CDR2 from the germline V gene are SGHTA and FQGTGA. The CDR3 extends over 14 amino acids. V shed 2 bases and J shed 10 bases, with 12 bases lying between them. The CDR3, as DNA: TGTGCCAGCAGCTTAGAGCTCATAGGATCACCCCTCCACTTT. Translated: CASSLELIGSPLHF. Based on the CDR3 plus reference TRBV7-3 and TRBJ1-6, the full variable domain is GAGVSQTPSNKVTEKGKYVELRCDPISGHTALYWYRQSLGQGPEFLIYFQGTGAADDSGLPNDRFFAVRPEGSVSTLKIQRTERGDSAVYLCASSLELIGSPLHFGNGTRLTVT.

V and J are TRBV5-8 and TRBJ2-1, with D tentatively TRBD2 (5 bases). The CDR3 runs 13 residues. V was trimmed by 5 bases and J by 5 bases, leaving 11 bases between them. In germline, CDR1 is SGHTS, CDR2 YDEGEE. CDR3 loop: CASRIGVHNEQFF. CDR3 sequence (DNA): TGTGCCAGCAGGATCGGGGTCCACAATGAGCAGTTCTTC.

The chain employs TRBV27 and TRBJ2-5, with D possibly TRBD2 on 5 matching bases. The germline V and J ends were trimmed by 4 bases and 5 bases, with 26 bases remaining between them. CDR1 is MNHEY, CDR2 SMNVEV, per germline (reference sequence). The CDR3 has 18 residues. This chain's CDR3 is CASSSPYAGGAKGETQYF. The CDR3 region has the DNA TGTGCCAGCAGTTCCCCATATGCGGGCGGAGCTAAAGGGGAGACCCAGTACTTC.

As to this clone: Mismatch with germline at one junction end may stem from a read error. This sample includes further DNA sequences coding for the same CDR3. This chain joins TRBV5-4 and TRBJ1-2, with 7 bases fitting TRBD1. CDR3 size: 18 residues. The germline gives CDR1 SGHNT, CDR2 YYREEE (reference sequence). The CDR3 DNA sequence: TGCGCCAGCAGCTTGGGCGGGGGGAGAGGACAGGCCACCTATGGCTACACCTTC. Translating it yields CASSLGGGRGQATYGYTF.

This chain uses TRBV6-5 with TRBJ2-1; maybe TRBD1 (5 bases). V shed 4 bases and J shed 6 bases, with 10 bases lying between them. Germline V gives CDR1 MNHEY, CDR2 SVGAGI. This CDR3 is built from 13 residues. Here the CDR3 reads CASSWSQGNEQFF. CDR3 nucleotides: TGTGCCAGCAGTTGGAGCCAGGGCAATGAGCAGTTCTTC.

This chain uses TRBV19 with TRBJ2-7; 7 bases align to TRBD1. From germline, CDR1 is LNHDA and CDR2 SQIVND (reference sequence). J gave up 5 bases and V 6 bases, and 10 bases lay outside the gene matches. The length of the CDR3 is 14 residues. CDR3: CASSPTGEPNEQYF. The CDR3 DNA reads as TGTGCCAGTAGCCCTACAGGGGAGCCCAACGAGCAGTACTTC.

The V and J genes are TRBV15 and TRBJ1-2, with a possible D match to TRBD1 (6 bases). The CDR3 is 15 residues long. Trimming shortened V by 0 bases and J by 3 bases, and 11 bases separated the two germline ends. Germline lookup yields CDR1 LNHNV and CDR2 YYDKDF (reference sequence). The DNA of the CDR3 is TGTGCCACCAGCAGAGATGGGACAACCTACTATGGCTACACCTTC. Protein: CATSRDGTTYYGYTF.

The chain uses TRBV27 and TRBJ2-7; TRBD1 is a possible D gene (5 bases). CDR1 MNHEY and CDR2 SMNVEV come from the germline V gene (reference sequence). The CDR3 has 11 amino acids. Trimming stripped 6 bases from V and 6 bases from J, with 9 bases between. The CDR3 sequence: CASRTAAEQYF. The CDR3 DNA is TGTGCCAGCAGGACAGCCGCCGAGCAGTACTTC.

This clone was recorded only once. The CDR3 spells CASSIRPGAGELFF. The CDR3 DNA reads TGTGCCAGTAGTATTCGCCCCGGAGCCGGGGAGCTGTTTTTT. V is TRBV19 and J is TRBJ2-2, with unresolved D. Germline values: CDR1 LNHDA, CDR2 SQIVND (reference sequence). This CDR3 spans 14 amino acids. Trimming removed 3 bases at V and 6 bases at J, with 11 bases between.